The text below deals with one TCR beta chain. Its target is not known. This sample was included in a study of cytomegalovirus exposure and HLA in healthy donors. Study-wide points: The authors listed around 150 TCR beta chains as cytomegalovirus-associated. Reportedly, diagnosis of cytomegalovirus status by the classifier showed high specificity and sensitivity.

The V gene's germline CDR1 is LNHDA and CDR2 SQIVND (reference sequence). The length of the CDR3 is 14 residues. Trimming cost V 7 bases and J 4 bases; bases outside gene matches: 8. Sequenced by immunoSEQ multiplex PCR; TCRdb stores in-frame clones only, minus some. The repertoire consists of some 120,000 clones, with 95% to 96% occurring once and the leading ten covering approximately 1.5%. The gene calls are TRBV19 and TRBJ2-7; 9 bases line up with TRBD1. Sequencing input: PBMCs. The receptor comes from a man younger than 35 in good health and CMV-seronegative. CDR3 sequence reads: CASTRDRAGYEQYF. The CDR3 region has the DNA TGTGCCAGTACCCGGGACAGGGCGGGGTACGAGCAGTACTTC. Combining the CDR3 with reference TRBV19 and TRBJ2-7 gives the whole variable domain DGGITQSPKYLFRKEGQNVTLSCEQNLNHDAMYWYRQDPGQGLRLIYYSQIVNDFQKGDIAEGYSVSREKKESFPLTVTSAQKNPTAFYLCASTRDRAGYEQYFGPGTRLTVT.